A single sample is the source of the 21 T cell receptor beta chains below, sequenced in a study of human T cells and chemical hapten exposure. TCRdb passed the RACE reads through MiXCR, listing each CDR3 protein once. The sample includes tens of thousands of distinct CDR3 sequences, roughly a tenth of them seen just once. Time point denoted: patch test 1, 2 weeks after DPC sensitization. The treatment: therapeutic diphenylcyclopropenone sensitization with weekly scalp DPC. The source material was whole blood, sampled in connection with sensitization to the hapten diphenylcyclopropenone (DPC). These receptors came from a man aged 35-49 years with alopecia areata. Some clones in this sample may be carry-over from other donors' samples.

The chain has TRBV6-2 or TRBV6-3 and TRBJ2-3; either TRBD1 or TRBD2 may fit D (5 bases each). In germline, CDR1 is MNHEY, CDR2 SVGEGT. V was pared by 8 bases and J by 3 bases, with 18 bases between. The CDR3 is 15 residues long. This chain's CDR3 is CASSRPGRITDTQYF. Written as DNA, the CDR3 is TGTGCCAGCTCGAGGCCGGGACGGATAACAGATACGCAGTATTTT.

The chain couples TRBV30 to TRBJ2-1, with 13 nucleotides matching TRBD2. CDR3 size: 13 residues. The V gene's germline CDR1 is GTSNPN and CDR2 SVGIG (reference sequence). J lost 8 bases, V lost 4 bases, and 2 bases had no gene match. The CDR3 loop reads CAWKLAGGDEQFF. The CDR3 DNA follows: TGTGCCTGGAAACTAGCGGGGGGGGATGAGCAGTTCTTC. Supplemented by reference TRBV30 and TRBJ2-1, the full variable domain reads SQTIHQWPATLVQPVGSPLSLECTVEGTSNPNLYWYRQAAGRGLQLLFYSVGIGQISSEVPQNLSASRPQDRQFILSSKKLLLSDSGFYLCAWKLAGGDEQFFGPGTRLTVL.

This clonotype showed up just a few times. The V gene is TRBV20-1, the J gene TRBJ2-7; TRBD1 aligns across 8 bases. There are 15 residues in the CDR3. Germline assignment: CDR1 DFQATT and CDR2 SNEGSKA (reference sequence). The trim removed 1 base at V and 7 bases at J, leaving 12 bases unmatched. This chain's CDR3 is CSARAGLDRVNEQYV. CDR3 coding DNA: TGCAGTGCTAGAGCCGGGCTGGACAGGGTAAATGAGCAGTACGTC.

This clonotype was seen more than once but under ten times. The genes are TRBV12-3 or TRBV12-4 and TRBJ1-2; tentatively, D is TRBD1 (6 bases). V was pared by 6 bases and J by 1 base, with 18 bases between. CDR3 length equals 16 residues. The CDR3, as DNA: TGTGCCAGCAGGGGGGCGCAGGGAGGTTTTAACTATGGCTACACCTTC. Translated, it gives CASRGAQGGFNYGYTF.

This chain uses TRBV11-2 with TRBJ2-7, with D perhaps matching TRBD2 (5 bases). V lost 6 bases to trimming and J lost 6 bases, with 9 bases between them. CDR3 size: 11 residues. Germline V lookup: CDR1 SGHAT, CDR2 FQNNGV. CDR3 loop: CASRHGGEQYV. CDR3 nucleotide sequence: TGTGCCAGCAGGCACGGAGGCGAGCAGTACGTC.

The chain combines TRBV29-1 with TRBJ2-3; the D is unclear. Trimming took off 1 base at V and 8 bases at J, with 10 bases between the two ends. This CDR3 spans 12 amino acids. CDR1 and CDR2 (germline): SQVTM, ANQGSEA. The CDR3 DNA is TGCAGCGTTGAAGTACGGTCGGGTACGCAGTATTTT. It translates to CSVEVRSGTQYF.

The rearrangement uses TRBV3-1 and TRBJ2-3; D gene ambiguous. The V gene's germline CDR1 is LGHDT and CDR2 YNNKEL (reference sequence). This CDR3 comprises 13 residues. Trimming took 3 bases from V and 5 from J, leaving 9 bases between them. The CDR3 loop reads CASSQNRRDTQYF. The CDR3 DNA sequence: TGTGCCAGCAGCCAGAATCGCAGAGATACGCAGTATTTT.

V usage is TRBV5-1 and J usage is TRBJ1-1, with TRBD1 matching 7 bases. Germline V gene sequence: CDR1 SGHRS, CDR2 YFSETQ. CDR3 length: 12 amino acids. After removal of 8 bases from V and 5 bases from J, the junction contained 6 bases not matched to a gene. Written as DNA, the CDR3 is TGCGCCAGTTGCGAGACAGGGACTGAAGCTTTCTTT. It codes for CASCETGTEAFF.

This clonotype was seen more than once but under ten times. CDR3 sequence (DNA): TGTGCCAGCAGTTACTCGAATTTTGGGGGAACTAATGAAAAACTGTTTTTT. Encoded protein: CASSYSNFGGTNEKLFF. This rearrangement joins TRBV6-5 to TRBJ1-4, with a tentative D call TRBD1 (5 bases). This CDR3 is 17 amino acids long. V gave up 0 bases and J gave up 1 base, with 12 bases separating them. Germline V gives CDR1 MNHEY, CDR2 SVGAGI.

The chain recombines TRBV20-1 with TRBJ2-7; possibly TRBD1 or TRBD2 for D (5 bases each). Germline-derived CDR1 and CDR2 are DFQATT and SNEGSKA (reference sequence). The CDR3 consists of 15 residues. V shed 6 bases and J shed 3 bases, with 21 bases lying between them. DNA for the CDR3: TGCAGTGCGCCTGGTGGGGGTCCACGATTCTACGAGCAGTACGTC. Protein product: CSAPGGGPRFYEQYV.

This clonotype occurred many times. The V call is TRBV28, the J call TRBJ2-7, with TRBD2 identical over 10 bases. Trimming cost V 8 bases and J 6 bases; bases outside gene matches: 7. Germline-derived CDR1 and CDR2 are MDHEN and SYDVKM. The CDR3 is 13 residues long. This chain's CDR3 is CASRAGGPTEQYF. The CDR3 DNA reads TGTGCCAGCCGAGCGGGAGGGCCTACCGAGCAGTACTTC.

The chain couples TRBV10-3 to TRBJ2-3; D might be TRBD1 or TRBD2, each matching 5 bases. The ends were cut back, 4 bases at V and 0 bases at J, with 14 bases in the middle. The germline CDR1 and CDR2 sequences are ENHRY and SYGVKD. The CDR3 spans 16 residues. CDR3 region: CAISAAGTSSTDTQYF. CDR3 DNA sequence: TGTGCCATCAGTGCCGCCGGGACGTCGAGCACAGATACGCAGTATTTT.

This clonotype was observed a handful of times. The chain joins TRBV18 to TRBJ2-7, with 10 bases that match TRBD1. Germline CDR1 KGHSH, CDR2 LQKENI. CDR3 length: 14 residues. V was pared by 1 base and J by 5 bases, with 2 bases of the junction left unmatched. For the CDR3, the DNA is TGTGCCAGCTCACCACGGACAGGGGGTGACGAGCAGTACGTC. This codes for CASSPRTGGDEQYV.

This rearrangement joins TRBV12-3 or TRBV12-4 to TRBJ1-1, with 9 positions matching TRBD1. V lost 6 bases to trimming and J lost 5 bases; unmatched junction nucleotides: 13. This CDR3 is built from 16 residues. This CDR3 reads CASRNTIGQGRTEAFF. The CDR3, as DNA: TGTGCCAGCAGGAATACAATTGGACAGGGGCGGACTGAAGCTTTCTTT.

Ten or more counts support this clonotype. V is TRBV12-3 or TRBV12-4 and J is TRBJ1-2; TRBD1 matches at 8 bases. The CDR3 covers 15 residues. The J segment lost 7 bases and the V segment lost 0 bases, leaving 7 bases of the junction unmatched. CDR3 in DNA: TGTGCCAGCAGTTTAGCGTTTCGGACAGGGTCTGGCTACACCTTC. It is translated as CASSLAFRTGSGYTF.

This clonotype appeared many times. The chain combines TRBV7-9 with TRBJ1-1; TRBD1 is a possible D gene (5 bases). CDR1 and CDR2 (germline): SEHNR, FQNEAQ (reference sequence). Deletions cut 5 bases from V and 2 bases from J, with 9 bases between. The length of the CDR3 is 13 residues. CDR3 sequence (DNA): TGTGCCAGCAGCCCTCAGGGAAACACTGAAGCTTTCTTT. The encoded protein is CASSPQGNTEAFF.

The chain carries TRBV12-3 or TRBV12-4 and TRBJ1-1; TRBD1 might be the D (6 bases). V was cut by 8 bases and J by 0 bases, with 16 bases left in between. This CDR3 is 15 amino acids long. The CDR3 nucleotides read TGTGCCAGCGAGTACCGGGGGGGCTTGAACACTGAAGCTTTCTTT. It codes for CASEYRGGLNTEAFF.

The table lists this clonotype with a few counts. The chain links TRBV5-5 to TRBJ1-4; D is possibly TRBD1 (5 bases). CDR1 is SGHKS, CDR2 YYEKEE, per germline (reference sequence). Trimming took off 4 bases at V and 7 bases at J, with 17 bases between the two ends. The CDR3 runs to 15 residues. CDR3 nucleotide sequence: TGTGCCAGCAGCCCCCCTCCGGGACCCCTTGAAAAACTGTTTTTT. The encoded protein is CASSPPPGPLEKLFF.

This rearrangement joins TRBV7-2 to TRBJ2-7; perhaps TRBD1 as D (5 bases). The CDR3 runs to 12 residues. The V end lost 6 bases, the J end lost 3 bases, and 9 bases lay between the germline ends. Germline CDR1 is SGHTA and CDR2 is FQGNSA. CDR3 protein: CASSLTGYEQYV. The CDR3 region has the DNA TGTGCCAGCAGTCTAACAGGCTACGAGCAGTACGTC.

This clonotype was seen ten or more times. The chain is built from TRBV20-1 and TRBJ2-6; D tentatively reads TRBD1 or TRBD2 (6 bases each). Per germline, CDR1 DFQATT and CDR2 SNEGSKA (reference sequence). The CDR3 spans 16 residues. Trimming took off 4 bases at V and 0 bases at J, with 13 bases between the two ends. Here the CDR3 DNA reads TGCAGTGCTACCCCCGGGGGCCCCTCTGGGGCCAACGTCCTGACTTTC. Its translation is CSATPGGPSGANVLTF.

This clonotype appeared a few times. The chain couples TRBV10-3 to TRBJ2-7, with D unclear. Trimming left V 10 bases short and J 3 bases short, with 16 bases between. This CDR3 contains 13 residues. The germline V gene has CDR1 ENHRY and CDR2 SYGVKD. CDR3 nucleotides: TGTGCCAGCAATTCGGGCGCAGACTACGAGCAGTACGTC. This gives the protein CASNSGADYEQYV.